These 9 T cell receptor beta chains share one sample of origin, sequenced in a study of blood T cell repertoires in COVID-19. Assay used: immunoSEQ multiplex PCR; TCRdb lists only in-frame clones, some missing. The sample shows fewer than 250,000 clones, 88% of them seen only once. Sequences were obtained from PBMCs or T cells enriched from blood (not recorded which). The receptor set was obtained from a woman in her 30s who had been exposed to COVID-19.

CDR3 protein: CASSIVPTGDNEQFF. CDR3 sequence (DNA): TGTGCCAGTAGTATAGTCCCAACAGGAGACAATGAGCAGTTCTTC. The chain joins TRBV19 to TRBJ2-1; a weak D match, TRBD1 (5 bases). The germline gives CDR1 LNHDA, CDR2 SQIVND (reference sequence). There are 15 residues in the CDR3. Trimming stripped 1 base from V and 5 bases from J, with 12 bases between.

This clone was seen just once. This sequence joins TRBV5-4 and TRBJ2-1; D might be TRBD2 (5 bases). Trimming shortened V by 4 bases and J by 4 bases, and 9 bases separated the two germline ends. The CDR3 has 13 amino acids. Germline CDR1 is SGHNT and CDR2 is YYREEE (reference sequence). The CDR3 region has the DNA TGTGCCAGCAGCACCGGGGTTTACAATGAGCAGTTCTTC. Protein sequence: CASSTGVYNEQFF.

Here the CDR3 reads CASSPGQGQETQYF. CDR3 bases: TGTGCCAGCAGCCCCGGACAGGGACAAGAGACCCAGTACTTC. The genes are TRBV11-3 and TRBJ2-5, with TRBD1 matching 8 bases. V lost 5 bases to trimming and J lost 2 bases; unmatched junction nucleotides: 4. Germline values: CDR1 SGHNT, CDR2 YENEEA. The length of the CDR3 is 14 residues.

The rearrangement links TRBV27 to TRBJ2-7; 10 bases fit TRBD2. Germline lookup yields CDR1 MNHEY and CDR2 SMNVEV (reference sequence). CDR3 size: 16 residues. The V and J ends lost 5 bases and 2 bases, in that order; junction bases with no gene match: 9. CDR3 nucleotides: TGTGCCAGCAGTCCACCCAGCGGGAGGGGCCCCTACGAGCAGTACTTC. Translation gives CASSPPSGRGPYEQYF.

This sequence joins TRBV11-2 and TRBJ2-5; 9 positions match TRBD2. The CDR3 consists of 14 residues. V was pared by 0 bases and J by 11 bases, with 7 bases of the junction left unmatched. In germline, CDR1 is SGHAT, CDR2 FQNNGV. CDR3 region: CASSLDGREGRQYF. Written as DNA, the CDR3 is TGTGCCAGCAGCTTAGACGGGCGGGAGGGGAGACAGTACTTC.

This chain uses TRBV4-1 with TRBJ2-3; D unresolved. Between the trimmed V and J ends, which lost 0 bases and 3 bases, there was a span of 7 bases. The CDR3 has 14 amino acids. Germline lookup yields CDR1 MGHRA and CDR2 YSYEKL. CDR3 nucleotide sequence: TGCGCCAGCAGCCAAGAGGGCTTAACAGATACGCAGTATTTT. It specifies CASSQEGLTDTQYF.

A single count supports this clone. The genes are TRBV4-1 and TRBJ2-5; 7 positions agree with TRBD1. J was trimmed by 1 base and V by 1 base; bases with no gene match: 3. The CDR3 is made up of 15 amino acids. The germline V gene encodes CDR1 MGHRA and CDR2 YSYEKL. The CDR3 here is CASSQGGTAQETQYF. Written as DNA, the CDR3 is TGCGCCAGCAGCCAAGGTGGGACAGCCCAAGAGACCCAGTACTTC.

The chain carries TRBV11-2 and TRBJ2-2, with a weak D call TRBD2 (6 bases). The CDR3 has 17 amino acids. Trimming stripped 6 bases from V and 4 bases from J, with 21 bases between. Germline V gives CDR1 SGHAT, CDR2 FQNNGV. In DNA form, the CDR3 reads TGTGCCAGCAGACGCAATAAAGGGACTTTAACCACCGGGGAGCTGTTTTTT. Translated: CASRRNKGTLTTGELFF.

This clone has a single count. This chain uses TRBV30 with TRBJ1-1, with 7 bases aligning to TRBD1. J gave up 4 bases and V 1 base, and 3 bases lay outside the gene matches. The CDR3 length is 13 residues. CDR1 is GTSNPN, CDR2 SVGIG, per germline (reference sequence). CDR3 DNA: TGTGCCTGGAGTGGTCAGGGGGTCACTGAAGCTTTCTTT. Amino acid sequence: CAWSGQGVTEAFF.